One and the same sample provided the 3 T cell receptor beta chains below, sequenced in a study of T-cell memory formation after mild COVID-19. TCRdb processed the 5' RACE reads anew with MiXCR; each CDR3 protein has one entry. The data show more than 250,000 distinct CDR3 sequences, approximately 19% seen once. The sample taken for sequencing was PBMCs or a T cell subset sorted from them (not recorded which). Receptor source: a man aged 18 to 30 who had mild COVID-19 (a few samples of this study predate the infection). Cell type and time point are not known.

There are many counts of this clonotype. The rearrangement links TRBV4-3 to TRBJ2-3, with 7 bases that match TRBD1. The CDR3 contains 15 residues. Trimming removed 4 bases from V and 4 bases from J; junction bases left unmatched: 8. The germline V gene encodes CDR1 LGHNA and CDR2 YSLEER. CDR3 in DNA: TGCGCCAGCAGCCTACAGGGGAATACAGCAGATACGCAGTATTTT. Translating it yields CASSLQGNTADTQYF.

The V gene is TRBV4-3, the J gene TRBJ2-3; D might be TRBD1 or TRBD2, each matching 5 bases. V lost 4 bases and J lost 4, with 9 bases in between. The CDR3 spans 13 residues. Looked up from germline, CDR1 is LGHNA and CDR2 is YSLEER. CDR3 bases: TGCGCCAGCAGCCGGGGGAGCTCAGATACGCAGTATTTT. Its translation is CASSRGSSDTQYF.

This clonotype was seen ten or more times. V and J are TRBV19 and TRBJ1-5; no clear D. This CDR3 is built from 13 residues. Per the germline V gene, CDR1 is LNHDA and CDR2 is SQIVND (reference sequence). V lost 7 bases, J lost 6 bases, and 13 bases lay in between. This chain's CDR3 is CASTGSMVQPQHF. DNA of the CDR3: TGTGCCAGTACTGGTTCTATGGTTCAGCCCCAGCATTTT.